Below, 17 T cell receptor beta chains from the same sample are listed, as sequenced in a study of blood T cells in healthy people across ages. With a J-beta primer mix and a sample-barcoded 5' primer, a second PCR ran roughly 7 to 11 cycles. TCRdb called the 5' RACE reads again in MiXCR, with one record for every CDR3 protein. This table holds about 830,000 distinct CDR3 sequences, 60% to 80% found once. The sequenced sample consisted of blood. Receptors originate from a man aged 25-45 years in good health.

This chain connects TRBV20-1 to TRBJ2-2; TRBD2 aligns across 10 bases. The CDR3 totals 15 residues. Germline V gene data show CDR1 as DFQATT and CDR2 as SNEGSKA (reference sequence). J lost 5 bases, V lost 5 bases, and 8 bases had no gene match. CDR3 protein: CSAGRAGGQTGELFF. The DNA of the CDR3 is TGCAGTGCTGGAAGAGCGGGGGGGCAAACCGGGGAGCTGTTTTTT.

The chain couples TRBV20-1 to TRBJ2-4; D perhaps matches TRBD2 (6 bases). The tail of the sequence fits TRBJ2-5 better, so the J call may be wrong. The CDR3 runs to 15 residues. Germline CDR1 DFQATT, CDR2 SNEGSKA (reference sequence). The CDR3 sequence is CSARNLALIEETQYF. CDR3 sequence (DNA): TGCAGTGCTAGAAATCTAGCGCTAATTGAGGAGACCCAGTACTTC.

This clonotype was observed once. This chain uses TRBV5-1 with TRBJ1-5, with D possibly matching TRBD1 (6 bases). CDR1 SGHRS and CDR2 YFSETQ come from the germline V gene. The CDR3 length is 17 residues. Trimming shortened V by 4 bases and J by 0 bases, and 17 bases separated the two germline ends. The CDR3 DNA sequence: TGCGCCAGCAGCCGGGGGGCTGGCGATACTAGCAATCAGCCCCAGCATTTT. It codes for CASSRGAGDTSNQPQHF.

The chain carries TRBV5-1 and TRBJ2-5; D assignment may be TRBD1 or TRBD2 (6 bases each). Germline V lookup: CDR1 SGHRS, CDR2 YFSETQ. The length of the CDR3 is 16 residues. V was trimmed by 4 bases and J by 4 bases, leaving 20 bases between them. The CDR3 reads CASSGRGGITRETQYF. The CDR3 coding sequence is TGCGCCAGCAGCGGGCGAGGGGGGATCACGCGAGAGACCCAGTACTTC.

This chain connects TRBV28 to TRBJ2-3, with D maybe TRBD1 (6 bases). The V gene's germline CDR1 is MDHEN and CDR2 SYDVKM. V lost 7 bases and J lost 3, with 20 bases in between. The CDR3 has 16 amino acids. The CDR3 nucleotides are TGTGCCAGCATGGGACCCCCAGGGGTCGATACAGATACGCAGTATTTT. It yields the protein CASMGPPGVDTDTQYF.

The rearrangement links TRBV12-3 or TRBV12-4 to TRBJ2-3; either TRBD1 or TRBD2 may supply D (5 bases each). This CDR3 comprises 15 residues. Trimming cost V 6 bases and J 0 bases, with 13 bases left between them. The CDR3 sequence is CASRWDRPSTDTQYF. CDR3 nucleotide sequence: TGTGCCAGCAGATGGGACCGTCCTAGCACAGATACGCAGTATTTT.

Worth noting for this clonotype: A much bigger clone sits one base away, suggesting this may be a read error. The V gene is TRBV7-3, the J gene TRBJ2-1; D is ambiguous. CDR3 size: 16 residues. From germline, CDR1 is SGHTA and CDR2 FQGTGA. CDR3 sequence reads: CASSPLADSSHNEQFF. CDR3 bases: TGTGCCAGCAGCCCCTTAGCTGATAGCTCCCACAATGAGCAGTTCTTC.

For the CDR3, the DNA is TGTGCCAGCAGCTTTACCGGGGAAGGATTTAACATTCAGTACTTC. Its protein product is CASSFTGEGFNIQYF. The chain is built from TRBV7-2 and TRBJ2-4, with a possible D match to TRBD2 (5 bases). Trimming took off 3 bases at V and 7 bases at J, with 16 bases between the two ends. This CDR3 contains 15 residues. From germline, CDR1 is SGHTA and CDR2 FQGNSA.

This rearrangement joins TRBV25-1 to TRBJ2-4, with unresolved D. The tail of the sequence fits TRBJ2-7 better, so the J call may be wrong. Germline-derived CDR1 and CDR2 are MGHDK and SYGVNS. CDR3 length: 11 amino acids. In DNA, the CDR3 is TGTGCCAGCCTCGGCCACTACGAGCAGTACTTC. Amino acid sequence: CASLGHYEQYF.

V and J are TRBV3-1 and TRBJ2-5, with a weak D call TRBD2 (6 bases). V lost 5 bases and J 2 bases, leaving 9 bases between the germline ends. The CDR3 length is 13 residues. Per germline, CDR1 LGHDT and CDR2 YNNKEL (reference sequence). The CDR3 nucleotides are TGTGCCAGCAGCGCTAGCGAACAAGAGACCCAGTACTTC. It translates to CASSASEQETQYF.

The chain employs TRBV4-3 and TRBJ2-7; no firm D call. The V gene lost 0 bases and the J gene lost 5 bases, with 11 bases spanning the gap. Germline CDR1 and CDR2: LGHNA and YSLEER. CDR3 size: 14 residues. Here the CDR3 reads CASSQDSLPDEQYF. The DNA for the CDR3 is TGCGCCAGCAGCCAAGATAGCCTGCCCGACGAGCAGTACTTC.

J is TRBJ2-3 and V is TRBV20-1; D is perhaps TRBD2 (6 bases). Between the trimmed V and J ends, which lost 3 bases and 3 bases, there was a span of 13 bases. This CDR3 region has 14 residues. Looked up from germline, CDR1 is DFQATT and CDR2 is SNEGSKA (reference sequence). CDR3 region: CSASLGEATDTQYF. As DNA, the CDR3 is TGCAGTGCTAGTCTGGGGGAGGCGACAGATACGCAGTATTTT.

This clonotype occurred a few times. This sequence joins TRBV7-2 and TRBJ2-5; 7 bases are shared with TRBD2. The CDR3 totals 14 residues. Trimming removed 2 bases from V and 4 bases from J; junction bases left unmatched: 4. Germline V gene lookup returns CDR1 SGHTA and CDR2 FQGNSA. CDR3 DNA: TGTGCCAGCAGCTTAAAAGCGGGGTTAGAGACCCAGTACTTC. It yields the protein CASSLKAGLETQYF.

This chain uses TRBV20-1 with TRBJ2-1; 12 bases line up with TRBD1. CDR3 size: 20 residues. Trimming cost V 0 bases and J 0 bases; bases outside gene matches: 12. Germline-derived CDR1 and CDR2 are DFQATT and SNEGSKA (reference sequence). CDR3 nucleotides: TGCAGTGCTAGAGATACGGGGACAGGGGGCCCAAAGAGCTCCTACAATGAGCAGTTCTTC. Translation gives CSARDTGTGGPKSSYNEQFF.

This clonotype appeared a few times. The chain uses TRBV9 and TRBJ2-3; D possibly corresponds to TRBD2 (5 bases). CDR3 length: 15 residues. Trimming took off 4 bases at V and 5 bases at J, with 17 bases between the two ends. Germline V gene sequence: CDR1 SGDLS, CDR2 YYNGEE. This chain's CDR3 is CASSPEGARGDTQYF. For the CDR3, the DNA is TGTGCCAGCAGCCCTGAGGGAGCCAGAGGAGATACGCAGTATTTT.

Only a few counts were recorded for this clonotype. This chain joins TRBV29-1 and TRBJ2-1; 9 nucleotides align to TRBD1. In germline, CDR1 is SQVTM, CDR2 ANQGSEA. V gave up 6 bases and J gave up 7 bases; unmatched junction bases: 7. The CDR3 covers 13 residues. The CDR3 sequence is CSVRTGAGNEQFF. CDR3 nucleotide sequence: TGCAGCGTCAGGACAGGGGCCGGGAATGAGCAGTTCTTC.

The CDR3 here is CASSQTGYGYTF. The CDR3 coding sequence is TGTGCCAGCAGCCAGACAGGGTATGGCTACACCTTC. This rearrangement joins TRBV7-9 to TRBJ1-2; 7 bases map to TRBD1. The CDR3 extends over 12 amino acids. Trimming removed 5 bases from V and 5 bases from J; junction bases left unmatched: 2. Looked up from germline, CDR1 is SEHNR and CDR2 is FQNEAQ (reference sequence).